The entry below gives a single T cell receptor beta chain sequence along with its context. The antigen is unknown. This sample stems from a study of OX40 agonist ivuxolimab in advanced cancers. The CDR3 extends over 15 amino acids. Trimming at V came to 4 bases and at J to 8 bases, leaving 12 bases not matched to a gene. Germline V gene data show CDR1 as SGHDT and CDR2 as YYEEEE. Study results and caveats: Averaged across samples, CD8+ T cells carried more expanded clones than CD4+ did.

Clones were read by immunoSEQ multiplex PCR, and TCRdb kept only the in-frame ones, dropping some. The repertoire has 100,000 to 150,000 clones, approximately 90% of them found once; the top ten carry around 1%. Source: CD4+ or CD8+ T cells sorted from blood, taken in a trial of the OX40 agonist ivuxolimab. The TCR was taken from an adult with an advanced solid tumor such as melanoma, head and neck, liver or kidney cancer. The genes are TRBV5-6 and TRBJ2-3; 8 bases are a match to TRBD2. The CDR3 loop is CASSQAGSAGGTQYF. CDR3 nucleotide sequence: TGTGCCAGCAGCCAAGCGGGGTCGGCGGGGGGTACGCAGTATTTT. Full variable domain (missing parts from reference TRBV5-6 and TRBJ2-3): DAGVTQSPTHLIKTRGQQVTLRCSPKSGHDTVSWYQQALGQGPQFIFQYYEEEERQRGNFPDRFSGHQFPNYSSELNVNALLLGDSALYLCASSQAGSAGGTQYFGPGTRLTVL.